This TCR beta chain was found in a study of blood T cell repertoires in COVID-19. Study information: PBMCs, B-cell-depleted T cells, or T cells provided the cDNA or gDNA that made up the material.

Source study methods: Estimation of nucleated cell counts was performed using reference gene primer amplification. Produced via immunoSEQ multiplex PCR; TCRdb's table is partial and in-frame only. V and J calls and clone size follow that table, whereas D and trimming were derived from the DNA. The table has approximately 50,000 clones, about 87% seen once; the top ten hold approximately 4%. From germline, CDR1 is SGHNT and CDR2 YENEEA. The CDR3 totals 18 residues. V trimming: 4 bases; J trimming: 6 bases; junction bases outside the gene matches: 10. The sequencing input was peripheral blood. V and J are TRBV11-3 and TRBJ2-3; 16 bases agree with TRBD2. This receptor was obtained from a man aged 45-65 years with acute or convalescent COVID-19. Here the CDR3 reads CASSSGLAGGPIQDTQYF. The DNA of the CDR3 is TGTGCCAGCAGCTCGGGACTAGCGGGAGGGCCGATTCAGGATACGCAGTATTTT.